Listed below are T cell receptor beta chains from one sample, sequenced in a study of T cell repertoires in cytomegalovirus infection. Antigens of these TCRs are unknown. TCRdb independently ran MiXCR on the reads; one entry per CDR3 protein. The repertoire holds about 920,000 distinct CDR3 sequences, with roughly 30% as singletons. This sample comprised cultured CD8+ T cells from PBMCs, obtained from culture after CMV antigen stimulation. The receptor source for this set is a human donor in good health (CMV status not recorded). Some clones in this sample may be carry-over from other donors' samples. The conserved cysteine and the conserved F or W are not part of the CDR3 here. Clone size is not always given. Where it is, it says once, few, many or a class for expanded clones.

clone_size: few
v_call: TRBV27
j_call: TRBJ2-1
cdr3_aa: ASSIGTVYNEQF

clone_size: few
v_call: TRBV7-3
j_call: TRBJ2-5
cdr3_aa: ASSLGKAPQETQY

clone_size: few
v_call: TRBV6-1
j_call: TRBJ1-1
cdr3_aa: ASSILDGNTEAF

clone_size: NA
v_call: TRBV7-6
j_call: TRBJ1-2
cdr3_aa: ASSLGWQTTNYGYT

clone_size: NA
v_call: TRBV29-1
j_call: TRBJ1-4
cdr3_aa: SVVGGEKLF

clone_size: many
v_call: TRBV7-6
j_call: TRBJ1-2
cdr3_aa: ATGEANYGYT

clone_size: NA
v_call: TRBV27
j_call: TRBJ1-2
cdr3_aa: ASSWTGFNGYT

clone_size: NA
v_call: TRBV5-1
j_call: TRBJ1-4
cdr3_aa: ASSLDRSYPTNEKLF

clone_size: NA
v_call: TRBV2
j_call: TRBJ2-7
cdr3_aa: ASKEGGPYEQY

clone_size: NA
v_call: TRBV27
j_call: TRBJ2-3
cdr3_aa: ASSSSGLAGGQSTDTQY

clone_size: NA
v_call: TRBV11-2
j_call: TRBJ1-4
cdr3_aa: ASSTRTSGNEKLF

clone_size: NA
v_call: TRBV2
j_call: TRBJ2-3
cdr3_aa: ASSPLPTDTQY

clone_size: NA
v_call: TRBV6-2/TRBV6-3
j_call: TRBJ2-3
cdr3_aa: ASRLGLSTDTQY

clone_size: many
v_call: TRBV7-9
j_call: TRBJ2-3
cdr3_aa: ASSPPAGPSTDTQY

clone_size: few
v_call: TRBV7-6
j_call: TRBJ1-6
cdr3_aa: ASSPDRGTSPLH

clone_size: NA
v_call: TRBV9
j_call: TRBJ1-6
cdr3_aa: ASSPTGINSPLH

clone_size: NA
v_call: TRBV12-3/TRBV12-4
j_call: TRBJ2-2
cdr3_aa: ASQKTGELF

clone_size: NA
v_call: TRBV27
j_call: TRBJ1-5
cdr3_aa: ASSPSERQPQH

clone_size: many
v_call: TRBV12-3/TRBV12-4
j_call: TRBJ2-1
cdr3_aa: ASETPSAYNEQF

clone_size: NA
v_call: TRBV9
j_call: TRBJ2-3
cdr3_aa: ASSGRSTSTDTQY

clone_size: NA
v_call: TRBV7-9
j_call: TRBJ2-1
cdr3_aa: ASSLGVGLGRRGYYNEQF

clone_size: few
v_call: TRBV4-1
j_call: TRBJ2-1
cdr3_aa: ASSQPTSESSYNEQF

clone_size: NA
v_call: TRBV7-6
j_call: TRBJ2-2
cdr3_aa: ASSLAMAGNTGELF

clone_size: NA
v_call: TRBV10-3
j_call: TRBJ2-4
cdr3_aa: ATLPEGKNIQY

clone_size: once
v_call: TRBV9
j_call: TRBJ2-2
cdr3_aa: ASSVALSDRSGELF

clone_size: NA
v_call: TRBV4-2
j_call: TRBJ2-1
cdr3_aa: ASSPTYAGLDYNEQF

clone_size: many
v_call: TRBV6-1
j_call: TRBJ2-7
cdr3_aa: ASNLPGQTSYEQY

clone_size: many
v_call: TRBV12-3/TRBV12-4
j_call: TRBJ2-2
cdr3_aa: ASTQLRGSVTGELF

clone_size: many
v_call: TRBV7-6
j_call: TRBJ1-1
cdr3_aa: ASSPDLGNTEAF

clone_size: NA
v_call: TRBV15
j_call: TRBJ2-5
cdr3_aa: ATSRDRGLVETQY

clone_size: NA
v_call: TRBV20-1
j_call: TRBJ1-1
cdr3_aa: SAERSTGDGGTEAF

clone_size: NA
v_call: TRBV12-3/TRBV12-4
j_call: TRBJ1-1
cdr3_aa: AGSLTPEAF

clone_size: NA
v_call: TRBV12-3/TRBV12-4
j_call: TRBJ2-7
cdr3_aa: AGSTSGTSNYEQY

clone_size: NA
v_call: TRBV11-2
j_call: TRBJ1-4
cdr3_aa: ASSSWAKRGQNEKLF

clone_size: NA
v_call: TRBV4-2
j_call: TRBJ2-2
cdr3_aa: ASSQELAGGLTTGELF

clone_size: few
v_call: TRBV5-1
j_call: TRBJ1-4
cdr3_aa: ASSFEFATNEKLF

clone_size: few
v_call: TRBV6-5
j_call: TRBJ1-1
cdr3_aa: ASSYLGRDEAF

clone_size: NA
v_call: TRBV7-4
j_call: TRBJ1-5
cdr3_aa: ASTRGSNQPQH

clone_size: few
v_call: TRBV7-6
j_call: TRBJ2-5
cdr3_aa: ASSPPRGKKETQY

clone_size: NA
v_call: TRBV5-1
j_call: TRBJ1-1
cdr3_aa: ASSLYRTGDHTEAF

clone_size: NA
v_call: TRBV12-3/TRBV12-4
j_call: TRBJ1-2
cdr3_aa: ASTRGNSFFYGYT